These 15 T cell receptor beta chains were sequenced from one sample in a study of immune cell composition in non-small cell lung cancer. Method: immunoSEQ multiplex PCR; TCRdb's copy keeps in-frame clones and lacks some. The profile covers 2,500 or so clones, with 82% appearing a single time and approximately 40% taken by the ten largest. The sample was lung tumor tissue. The source is a human donor with non-small cell lung cancer.

The chain combines TRBV5-6 with TRBJ2-7, with D possibly being TRBD1 (5 bases). The CDR3 is 13 residues long. Trimming removed 5 bases at V and 6 bases at J, with 15 bases between. Germline lookup yields CDR1 SGHDT and CDR2 YYEEEE. The CDR3 bases are TGTGCCAGCAGTACGACCCCAAGGGGCGAGCAGTACTTC. Its translation is CASSTTPRGEQYF.

The chain has TRBV30 and TRBJ1-3, with 9 positions matching TRBD1. CDR1 and CDR2 from the germline V gene are GTSNPN and SVGIG (reference sequence). The CDR3 runs to 15 residues. Unmatched junction bases numbered 4, after V lost 0 bases and J lost 4 bases. As DNA, the CDR3 is TGTGCCTGGAGTGTACAGGGGGCGCGGGGAAACACCATATATTTT. Residues: CAWSVQGARGNTIYF.

The chain carries TRBV19 and TRBJ2-1; 12 positions match TRBD2. J gave up 1 base and V 5 bases, and 6 bases lay outside the gene matches. CDR1 and CDR2 from the germline V gene are LNHDA and SQIVND (reference sequence). The CDR3 consists of 17 residues. As DNA, the CDR3 is TGTGCCAGTAGTCGACTCGGACTAGCGGGGTCCTACAATGAGCAGTTCTTC. Its translation is CASSRLGLAGSYNEQFF.

This rearrangement joins TRBV5-4 to TRBJ2-7, with 10 bases fitting TRBD1. With V trimmed by 4 bases and J by 1 base, 5 bases remained unmatched. This CDR3 contains 15 residues. The germline CDR1 and CDR2 sequences are SGHNT and YYREEE (reference sequence). DNA for the CDR3: TGTGCCAGCAGCATGCCGGGACAGGGGTCCTACGAGCAGTACTTC. Amino acids: CASSMPGQGSYEQYF.

The chain carries TRBV7-9 and TRBJ2-3, with 10 bases matching TRBD2. Germline V gene data show CDR1 as SEHNR and CDR2 as FQNEAQ (reference sequence). The V and J ends lost 1 base and 5 bases, in that order; junction bases with no gene match: 9. The CDR3 contains 17 residues. The CDR3 here is CASSLVVASGSGDTQYF. In DNA, the CDR3 is TGTGCCAGCAGCTTAGTAGTGGCTAGCGGGAGTGGAGATACGCAGTATTTT.

This clone is a singleton in its sample. The chain's CDR3 is CASSFNRGDTQYF. In nucleotides, the CDR3 is TGTGCCAGCAGCTTTAACAGGGGGGATACGCAGTATTTT. The rearrangement joins TRBV7-8 to TRBJ2-3; 8 bases align to TRBD1. Germline values: CDR1 SGHVS, CDR2 FQNEAQ. The ends lost 3 bases at V and 6 bases at J; junction bases unmatched: 2. The CDR3 loop spans 13 amino acids.

The chain combines TRBV7-8 with TRBJ2-7; tentatively, D is TRBD2 (5 bases). V was shortened by 5 bases and J by 2 bases, with 13 bases between the two germline ends. CDR1 SGHVS and CDR2 FQNEAQ come from the germline V gene. The CDR3 contains 14 residues. The CDR3: CASSPAAGAYEQYF. The CDR3 DNA follows: TGTGCCAGCAGCCCAGCGGCAGGAGCCTACGAGCAGTACTTC.

V usage is TRBV5-1 and J usage is TRBJ2-1; weak D call: TRBD2 (5 bases). Germline-derived CDR1 and CDR2 are SGHRS and YFSETQ. Trimming removed 0 bases from V and 8 bases from J, with 6 bases in between. The CDR3 extends over 12 amino acids. As DNA, the CDR3 is TGCGCCAGCAGCTTGGCCGGGGATGAGCAGTTCTTC. Its protein product is CASSLAGDEQFF.

The chain carries TRBV19 and TRBJ2-2, with TRBD1 as a possible D gene (6 bases). Trimming removed 4 bases from V and 6 bases from J, with 18 bases in between. The CDR3 runs to 16 residues. Germline CDR1 LNHDA, CDR2 SQIVND (reference sequence). For the CDR3, the DNA is TGTGCCAGTAGTAAACTCGCAGGGGTCGAGGCCGGGGAGCTGTTTTTT. As protein: CASSKLAGVEAGELFF.

The V gene is TRBV18, the J gene TRBJ1-1, with D possibly being TRBD1 (5 bases). Germline CDR1 KGHSH, CDR2 LQKENI. Trimming shortened V by 3 bases and J by 7 bases, and 15 bases separated the two germline ends. The CDR3 loop spans 14 amino acids. The CDR3 sequence: CASSPLGDPSEAFF. DNA of the CDR3: TGTGCCAGCTCACCCCTAGGGGATCCCAGTGAAGCTTTCTTT.

The chain employs TRBV11-2 and TRBJ2-5; TRBD1 is a possible D gene (6 bases). This CDR3 is built from 15 residues. The V and J ends lost 4 bases and 1 base respectively, with 13 bases between them. CDR1 is SGHAT, CDR2 FQNNGV, per germline. CDR3 sequence: CASSSGGAGQETQYF. CDR3 nucleotide sequence: TGTGCCAGCAGCTCTGGGGGCGCCGGCCAAGAGACCCAGTACTTC.

CDR3 loop: CASSLERVGANNEQFF. Here the CDR3 DNA reads TGTGCCAGCAGCTTAGAAAGGGTTGGGGCTAACAATGAGCAGTTCTTC. V and J are TRBV11-2 and TRBJ2-1, with a weak D call TRBD1 (5 bases). In germline, CDR1 is SGHAT, CDR2 FQNNGV. The CDR3 totals 16 residues. Trimming took off 0 bases at V and 5 bases at J, with 14 bases between the two ends.

The V and J genes are TRBV7-9 and TRBJ1-3; D not resolved. The CDR3 consists of 15 residues. Germline V gene data show CDR1 as SEHNR and CDR2 as FQNEAQ (reference sequence). Trimming left V 0 bases short and J 0 bases short, with 6 bases between. The DNA of the CDR3 is TGTGCCAGCAGCTTAGCCGGACTCTCTGGAAACACCATATATTTT. Translating gives CASSLAGLSGNTIYF.

The rearrangement links TRBV10-3 to TRBJ2-3, with 8 bases fitting TRBD2. With 11 bases clipped from V and 1 base from J, the junction kept 5 bases outside the gene matches. CDR3 length: 13 residues. CDR1 and CDR2 from the germline V gene are ENHRY and SYGVKD. CDR3 DNA sequence: TGTGCCGTAAGCGGGAGTGGCACAGATACGCAGTATTTT. It codes for CAVSGSGTDTQYF.

This chain uses TRBV5-1 with TRBJ1-4, with D possibly being TRBD1 (5 bases). The CDR3 spans 14 residues. Trimming removed 5 bases at V and 8 bases at J, with 16 bases between. Per germline, CDR1 SGHRS and CDR2 YFSETQ. Here the CDR3 reads CASSRSGVGEKLFF. As DNA, the CDR3 is TGCGCCAGCAGTCGGTCGGGGGTCGGGGAAAAACTGTTTTTT. The entire variable domain, with the rest obtained from reference TRBV5-1 and TRBJ1-4, is as follows: KAGVTQTPRYLIKTRGQQVTLSCSPISGHRSVSWYQQTPGQGLQFLFEYFSETQRNKGNFPGRFSGRQFSNSRSEMNVSTLELGDSALYLCASSRSGVGEKLFFGSGTQLSVL.